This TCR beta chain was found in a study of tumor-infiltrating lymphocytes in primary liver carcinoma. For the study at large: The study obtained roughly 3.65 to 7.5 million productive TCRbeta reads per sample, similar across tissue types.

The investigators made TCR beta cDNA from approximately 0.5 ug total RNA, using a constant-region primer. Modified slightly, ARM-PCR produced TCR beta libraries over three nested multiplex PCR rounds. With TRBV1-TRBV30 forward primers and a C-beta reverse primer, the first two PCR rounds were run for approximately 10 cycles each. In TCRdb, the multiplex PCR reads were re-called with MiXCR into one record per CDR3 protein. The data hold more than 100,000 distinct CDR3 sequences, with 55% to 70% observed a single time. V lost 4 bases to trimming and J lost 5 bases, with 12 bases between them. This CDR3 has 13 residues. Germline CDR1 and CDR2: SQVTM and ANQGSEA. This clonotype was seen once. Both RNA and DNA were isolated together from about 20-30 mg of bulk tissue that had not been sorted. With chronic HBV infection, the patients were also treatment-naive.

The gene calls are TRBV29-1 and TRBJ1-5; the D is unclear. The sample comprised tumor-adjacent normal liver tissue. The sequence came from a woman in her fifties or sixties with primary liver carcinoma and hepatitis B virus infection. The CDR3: CSVVFPSYQPQHF. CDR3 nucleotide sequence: TGCAGCGTTGTGTTCCCTTCATATCAGCCCCAGCATTTT.